The entry below describes one TCR beta chain. Germline V gene lookup returns CDR1 MNHNS and CDR2 SASEGT. V gave up 5 bases and J gave up 6 bases; unmatched junction bases: 13. The CDR3 runs 16 residues. This sample was included in a study of regulatory T cells in long-lasting Graves disease. CDR3-region Arm-PCR and iRepertoire HTBI primers produced the TCR beta libraries. Original handling: Across samples, around 60 TRBV and more than 13 TRBJ segments were found. In TCRdb, the multiplex PCR reads were re-called with MiXCR into one record per CDR3 protein. The V and J calls here are based on TCRdb, not the publication. Of over 450,000 distinct CDR3 sequences detected, under 25% appear once; the ten largest clones hold roughly 7.7%. The time point is: persistent/refractory GD, antithyroid drugs over 5 years with positive TRAb. The TCR library used RNA extracted from PBMCs. Each patient gave 7 to 10 milliliters of EDTA-anticoagulated peripheral blood.

Sequencing used peripheral blood mononuclear cells (PBMCs), obtained when the disease was refractory, from a patient treated with antithyroid drugs. The gene calls are TRBV6-1 and TRBJ2-1; 7 bases agree with TRBD2. The clonotype was recovered from a female donor with Graves disease. CDR3 DNA sequence: TGTGCCAGCAGTTATACGCTGGTGAAGCGGGGCAATGAGCAGTTCTTC. Protein product: CASSYTLVKRGNEQFF.